Given below is one T cell receptor (beta chain) in context. Its antigen is unidentified. These data belong to a study of shared clonotypes between healthy human individuals. Study-level points and caveats: Clonotype sharing among donors, it was expected, would be affected by sequencing depth. Researchers found naive subsets generally carried larger estimated richness than memory subsets. A few donors held about 5% of naive CD4 clonotypes in common.

Germline V gives CDR1 SQVTM, CDR2 ANQGSEA. V shed 7 bases and J 2 bases; nucleotides not matched to a gene: 7. This CDR3 spans 14 amino acids. The data were produced by immunoSEQ multiplex PCR, yet TCRdb's version contains in-frame clones alone and is incomplete. The sample records around 2,000,000 clones, approximately 94% being singletons. Naive CD8 isolation took CD45RO-negative cells positively selected for CCR7 and excluded terminally differentiated effector memory CD45RA+ cells. Donors comprised healthy HIV-negative adults lacking recent acute infections or vaccinations. The source material was naive CD8+ T cells from PBMCs. The source of this sequence is a man younger than 35 in good health. Some clones in this sample may be carry-over from other donors' samples. V and J are TRBV29-1 and TRBJ2-3; 9 bases fit TRBD1. In DNA form, the CDR3 reads TGCAGCGCAATCGGGACAGGGTTCACAGATACGCAGTATTTT. Its protein product is CSAIGTGFTDTQYF.